This TCR beta chain was found in a study of T cells after yellow fever vaccination. Looking at the study overall: Fractions containing few cells were prepared with SMART-Seq v4 Ultra Low Input. The study's findings and limits: Re-detected after boosting: most primary clones, approximately 97% of CD4 and roughly 90% of CD8.

The V end was cut by 1 base, the J end by 3 bases, with 7 bases between. The CDR3 has 14 residues. With regard to this clonotype: The antigen remains unidentified. This may arise from a read error, as a much more abundant clone is one base away.

Production of TCR cDNA was by 5'RACE template switching, which also added a universal primer site and UMIs. TCRdb called the 5' RACE reads again in MiXCR, with one record for every CDR3 protein. The table lists about 69,000 distinct CDR3 sequences, 5.9% of them singletons, with about 2% in the top ten. The chain combines TRBV12-3 or TRBV12-4 with TRBJ1-3; no clear D. The clonotype comes from a man aged 18 to 30 who received the YFV17D yellow fever vaccine. Sample: CD4+ T cells sorted from PBMCs, taken around 15 days after the first yellow fever vaccination. The DNA of the CDR3 is TGTGCCAGCAGTTTAGTGGGCATTGGAAACACCATATATTTT. Protein sequence: CASSLVGIGNTIYF.